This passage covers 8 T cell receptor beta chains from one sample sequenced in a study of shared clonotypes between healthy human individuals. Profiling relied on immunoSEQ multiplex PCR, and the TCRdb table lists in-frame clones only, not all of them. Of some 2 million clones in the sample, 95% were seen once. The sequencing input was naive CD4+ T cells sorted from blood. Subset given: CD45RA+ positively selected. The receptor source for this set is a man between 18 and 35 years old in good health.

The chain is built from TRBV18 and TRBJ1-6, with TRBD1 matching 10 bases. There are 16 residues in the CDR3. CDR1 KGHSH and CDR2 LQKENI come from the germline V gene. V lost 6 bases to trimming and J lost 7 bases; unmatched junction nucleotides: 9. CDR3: CASSKGQGQRNSPLHF. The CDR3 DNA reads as TGTGCCAGCTCCAAGGGACAGGGGCAGAGGAATTCACCCCTCCACTTT.

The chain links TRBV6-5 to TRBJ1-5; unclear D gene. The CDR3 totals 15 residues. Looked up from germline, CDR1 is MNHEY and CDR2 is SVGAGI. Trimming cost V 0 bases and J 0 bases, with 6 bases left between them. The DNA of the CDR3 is TGTGCCAGCAGTTACTCACAGTATAGCAATCAGCCCCAGCATTTT. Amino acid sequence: CASSYSQYSNQPQHF.

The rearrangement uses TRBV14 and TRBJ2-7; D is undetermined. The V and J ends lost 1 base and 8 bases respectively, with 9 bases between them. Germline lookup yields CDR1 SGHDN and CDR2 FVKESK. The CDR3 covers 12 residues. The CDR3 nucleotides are TGTGCCAGCAGCCAAGTGCGAGAAAAGCAGTACTTC. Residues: CASSQVREKQYF. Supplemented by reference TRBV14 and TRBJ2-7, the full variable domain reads EAGVTQFPSHSVIEKGQTVTLRCDPISGHDNLYWYRRVMGKEIKFLLHFVKESKQDESGMPNNRFLAERTGGTYSTLKVQPAELEDSGVYFCASSQVREKQYFGPGTRLTVT.

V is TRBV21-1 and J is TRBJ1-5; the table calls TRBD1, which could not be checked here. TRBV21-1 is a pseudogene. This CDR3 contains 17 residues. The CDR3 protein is CASSPMGQVREISPQHF. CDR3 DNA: TGTGCCAGCAGCCCGATGGGACAGGTCAGAGAAATTTCGCCCCAGCATTTT.

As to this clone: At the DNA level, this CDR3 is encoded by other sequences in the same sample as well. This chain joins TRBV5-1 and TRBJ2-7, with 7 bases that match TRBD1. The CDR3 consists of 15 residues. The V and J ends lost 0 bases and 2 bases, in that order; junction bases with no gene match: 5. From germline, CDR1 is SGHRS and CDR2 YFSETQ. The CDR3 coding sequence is TGCGCCAGCAGCTTGGGGGGGACAGCCACCTACGAGCAGTACTTC. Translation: CASSLGGTATYEQYF.

As DNA, the CDR3 is TGTGCCAGCAGCTTAGTCCCACTGGGGGGGACCCAGTACTTC. Translated, it gives CASSLVPLGGTQYF. V gene TRBV7-2 combines with J gene TRBJ2-5; tentatively, D is TRBD2 (6 bases). In germline, CDR1 is SGHTA, CDR2 FQGNSA. This CDR3 is built from 14 residues. Trimming pared 1 base from V and 7 bases from J, leaving 13 bases between.

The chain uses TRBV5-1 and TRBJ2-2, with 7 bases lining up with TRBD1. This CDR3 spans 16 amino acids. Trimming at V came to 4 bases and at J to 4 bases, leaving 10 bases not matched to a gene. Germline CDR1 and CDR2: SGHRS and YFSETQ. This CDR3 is CASSILTGRRTGELFF. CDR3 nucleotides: TGCGCCAGCAGCATTTTGACAGGGCGGCGCACCGGGGAGCTGTTTTTT.

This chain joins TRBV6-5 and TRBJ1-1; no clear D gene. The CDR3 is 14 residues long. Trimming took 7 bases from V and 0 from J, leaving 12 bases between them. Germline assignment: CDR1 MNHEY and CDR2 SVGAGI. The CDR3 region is CASTPARMNTEAFF. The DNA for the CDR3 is TGTGCCAGCACCCCCGCTAGGATGAACACTGAAGCTTTCTTT.